The sequence of this TCR beta chain was determined in a study of CD8+CD57+ T cells in acquired aplastic anemia. Background on the study: When averaged, DNA from sorted CD4+ and CD8+ cells came to around 3.1 ug. Findings of the study overall: Patients showed no significant difference from controls in CD8+ Simpson's diversity. Researchers report that 25 to 30 CD8+ CDR3 sequences appeared in both patients and controls.

This clonotype was seen a handful of times. Its antigen is unknown. As the CDR3 is not closed by the conserved phenylalanine or tryptophan, this likely results from a read error. TCR beta VDJ and CDR3 were profiled, and genomic DNA was the template. TCRdb used MiXCR to reprocess the reads, holding one entry per CDR3 protein. The sample holds under 500,000 distinct CDR3 sequences, less than 35% seen once. Sequencing was done on patients that had shown CD8+CD57+ cell expansion by flow cytometry. Severe acquired aplastic anemia was diagnosed in all patients. The sample taken for sequencing was sorted CD4+, CD8+, or CD8+CD57+ T cells (not recorded which) from PBMCs. The TCR originated in a human donor with aplastic anemia.

CDR3 in amino acids: CASSSASGYEQYL. The CDR3 bases are TGTGCCAGCAGCTCTGCTAGCGGCTACGAGCAGTACCTC. The rearrangement joins TRBV2 to TRBJ2-7; TRBD2 matches at 7 bases. With V trimmed by 6 bases and J by 3 bases, 5 bases remained unmatched. The CDR3 totals 13 residues. Germline values: CDR1 SNHLY, CDR2 FYNNEI.